The 19 T cell receptor beta chains below all came from one sample that was sequenced in a study of CD8 T cells in ankylosing spondylitis. TCRdb fed the 5' RACE reads into MiXCR, producing one record per CDR3 protein. The sample lists 200,000 or so distinct CDR3 sequences, 10% to 15% occurring once. Sequenced material: blood, either unsorted or a sorted T cell fraction (not recorded which). These receptors were collected from a female donor with ankylosing spondylitis or in good health (not recorded which).

This clonotype was detected many times. The rearrangement joins TRBV12-3 or TRBV12-4 to TRBJ2-3; 11 nucleotides match TRBD2. The ends lost 5 bases at V and 6 bases at J; junction bases unmatched: 10. There are 16 residues in the CDR3. The CDR3 region is CASSTTSGVLGDTQYF. CDR3 sequence (DNA): TGTGCCAGCAGTACGACTAGCGGGGTGCTTGGGGATACGCAGTATTTT.

Points on this clonotype: Since the CDR3 does not end with the conserved phenylalanine or tryptophan, this likely comes from a read error. The V and J genes are TRBV18 and TRBJ1-2; 7 positions agree with TRBD1. The ends lost 5 bases at V and 2 bases at J; junction bases unmatched: 5. Per germline, CDR1 KGHSH and CDR2 LQKENI. This CDR3 contains 14 residues. Here the CDR3 DNA reads TGTGCCAGCTCATTGGGACAGCAGAACTATGGCTACACCTCC. This encodes CASSLGQQNYGYTS.

This clonotype was seen a few times. The chain joins TRBV24-1 to TRBJ2-3; weak D call: TRBD2 (5 bases). V gave up 4 bases and J gave up 3 bases, with 7 bases separating them. This CDR3 has 13 amino acids. CDR1 is KGHDR, CDR2 SFDVKD, per germline. CDR3 protein: CATSERTTDTQYF. In DNA form, the CDR3 reads TGTGCCACCAGTGAGCGGACTACAGATACGCAGTATTTT.

This clonotype was counted only a few times. The chain couples TRBV12-3 or TRBV12-4 to TRBJ2-5; D gene ambiguous. V lost 6 bases and J 0 bases, leaving 14 bases between the germline ends. The CDR3 covers 15 residues. In DNA form, the CDR3 reads TGTGCCAGCAGCCAAGCCATGGTGAACCAAGAGACCCAGTACTTC. This gives the protein CASSQAMVNQETQYF.

Comments on this clonotype: A clone one base away is much larger, so this may be a read error. The conserved final phenylalanine or tryptophan is absent from the CDR3, which likely points to a read error. The gene calls are TRBV5-1 and TRBJ2-7; possible D gene TRBD2, 5 bases. The V end was cut by 0 bases, the J end by 3 bases, with 10 bases between. CDR3 size: 14 residues. Germline CDR1 SGHRS, CDR2 YFSETQ. DNA of the CDR3: TGCGCCAGCAGCTTGGACTCGGGAAGCTACGAGCAGTACTCC. The encoded protein is CASSLDSGSYEQYS.

This clonotype was picked up many times. The chain uses TRBV10-3 and TRBJ2-7; 7 nucleotides align to TRBD2. This CDR3 region has 14 residues. Germline CDR1 ENHRY, CDR2 SYGVKD. V was pared by 6 bases and J by 0 bases, with 5 bases of the junction left unmatched. CDR3 in amino acids: CAISPAGVSYEQYF. CDR3 coding DNA: TGTGCCATCAGCCCTGCGGGGGTCTCCTACGAGCAGTACTTC.

Remarks on this clonotype: This may be a read error: a much more frequent sequence differs by one nucleotide. V gene TRBV4-3 combines with J gene TRBJ2-1, with 9 bases fitting TRBD2. Germline values: CDR1 LGHNA, CDR2 YSLEER. V dropped 3 bases and J dropped 8; count of bases not matched to a gene: 11. The CDR3 loop spans 16 amino acids. CDR3 sequence: CASSQEGISGRHEQFF. For the CDR3, the DNA is TGCGCCAGCAGCCAGGAAGGGATTAGCGGGAGACATGAGCAGTTCTTC.

This clonotype was observed at least ten times. V gene TRBV5-1 combines with J gene TRBJ2-3; the D is unclear. Germline values: CDR1 SGHRS, CDR2 YFSETQ. The CDR3 runs to 13 residues. Between the trimmed V and J ends, which lost 4 bases and 1 base, there was a span of 7 bases. The CDR3 loop is CASSRLGTDTQYF. DNA for the CDR3: TGCGCCAGCAGCAGGCTCGGCACAGATACGCAGTATTTT.

This clonotype was seen a few times. The V and J genes are TRBV20-1 and TRBJ2-1, with D maybe TRBD2 (5 bases). V was pared by 0 bases and J by 6 bases, with 9 bases between. CDR1 is DFQATT and CDR2 is SNEGSKA in the germline V gene (reference sequence). The CDR3 is 13 amino acids. The CDR3 DNA reads as TGCAGTGCTAGAGATCCTGGGAGCAATGAGCAGTTCTTC. Encoded protein: CSARDPGSNEQFF.

There are a few counts of this clonotype. The chain is built from TRBV9 and TRBJ1-1; D is possibly TRBD1 (5 bases). Germline CDR1 is SGDLS and CDR2 is YYNGEE. Trimming pared 1 base from V and 3 bases from J, leaving 7 bases between. This CDR3 contains 13 residues. The DNA of the CDR3 is TGTGCCAGCAGCGTACGAGGGGACACTGAAGCTTTCTTT. It encodes CASSVRGDTEAFF.

This clonotype appeared many times. The chain employs TRBV27 and TRBJ2-1, with 7 nucleotides matching TRBD1. Per the germline V gene, CDR1 is MNHEY and CDR2 is SMNVEV (reference sequence). V lost 7 bases to trimming and J lost 7 bases; unmatched junction nucleotides: 10. The CDR3 is 14 residues long. CDR3 protein: CASTSGTATNEQFF. Here the CDR3 DNA reads TGTGCCAGCACCTCCGGGACAGCTACGAATGAGCAGTTCTTC.

This clonotype has ten or more counts. The chain has TRBV29-1 and TRBJ1-1; D call uncertain. The CDR3 has 11 amino acids. Per germline, CDR1 SQVTM and CDR2 ANQGSEA. The CDR3 DNA sequence: TGCAGTTTGTGGGTGGCCGGTGAAGCTTTCTTT. This sequence encodes CSLWVAGEAFF.

This clonotype was seen at least ten times. The rearrangement uses TRBV24-1 and TRBJ2-5, with 9 nucleotides matching TRBD1. The CDR3 spans 14 residues. V trimming: 5 bases; J trimming: 3 bases; junction bases outside the gene matches: 3. The germline V gene has CDR1 KGHDR and CDR2 SFDVKD. This CDR3 reads CATSVRDREETQYF. CDR3 nucleotide sequence: TGTGCCACCAGTGTTAGGGACAGGGAAGAGACCCAGTACTTC.

The rearrangement joins TRBV27 to TRBJ2-3, with D possibly matching TRBD2 (5 bases). V was pared by 6 bases and J by 5 bases, with 15 bases between. This CDR3 has 14 amino acids. Germline V lookup: CDR1 MNHEY, CDR2 SMNVEV (reference sequence). The CDR3 DNA follows: TGTGCCAGCAGAAACGGACTGTGGGGAGATACGCAGTATTTT. Translated, it gives CASRNGLWGDTQYF.

In its sample, this clonotype was seen many times. The chain has TRBV7-9 and TRBJ2-3; D perhaps matches TRBD2 (5 bases). V was cut by 1 base and J by 2 bases, with 10 bases left in between. Germline V gives CDR1 SEHNR, CDR2 FQNEAQ (reference sequence). This CDR3 has 15 residues. The CDR3 here is CASSLEGVYTDTQYF. The CDR3 DNA sequence: TGTGCCAGCAGCTTAGAGGGAGTCTACACAGATACGCAGTATTTT.

This clonotype came up many times. The chain joins TRBV5-1 to TRBJ2-2; 10 nucleotides match TRBD2. The CDR3 is 16 amino acids. The V segment lost 2 bases and the J segment 2 bases; nucleotides outside the gene matches: 3. Germline values: CDR1 SGHRS, CDR2 YFSETQ. CDR3 bases: TGCGCCAGCAGCTTTACTAGCGGGATAAACACCGGGGAGCTGTTTTTT. Translated: CASSFTSGINTGELFF.

The sample holds a few counts of this clonotype. This chain connects TRBV20-1 to TRBJ1-5; D is unclear. The V gene's germline CDR1 is DFQATT and CDR2 SNEGSKA (reference sequence). Trimming pared 0 bases from V and 0 bases from J, leaving 15 bases between. CDR3 size: 17 residues. This CDR3 reads CSARDLGPESSNQPQHF. As DNA, the CDR3 is TGCAGTGCTAGAGACCTCGGGCCAGAAAGTAGCAATCAGCCCCAGCATTTT.

This clonotype was picked up many times. The chain has TRBV29-1 and TRBJ2-2; tentative D call: TRBD2 (6 bases). The V gene lost 5 bases and the J gene lost 5 bases, with 15 bases spanning the gap. In germline, CDR1 is SQVTM, CDR2 ANQGSEA. The CDR3 totals 14 residues. This chain's CDR3 is CSVKQGAGTGELFF. In DNA form, the CDR3 reads TGCAGCGTTAAGCAGGGTGCGGGAACCGGGGAGCTGTTTTTT.

The DNA of the CDR3 is TGTGCCAGCAGTGATCGGGGGGTTGGGGCCAACGTCCTGACTTTC. This sequence encodes CASSDRGVGANVLTF. This rearrangement joins TRBV25-1 to TRBJ2-6, with 7 bases matching TRBD2. Germline CDR1 is MGHDK and CDR2 is SYGVNS. The CDR3 totals 15 residues. V dropped 3 bases and J dropped 3; count of bases not matched to a gene: 2.